The T cell receptor beta chain described here comes from a study of persistence of HIV-infected CD4 T cells. Study-wide context: Donors were ART-treated; their CMV- and Gag-responding CD4+ T cells were isolated.

Germline-derived CDR1 and CDR2 are SGHDT and YYEEEE. CDR3 size: 12 residues. The V and J ends lost 6 bases and 5 bases respectively, with 12 bases between them. Overall study results and limits: Degenerate expanded CDR3beta sequences were enriched among CMV- and Gag-responding cells.

Sequencing used immunoSEQ version 4 in survey mode. Profiling relied on immunoSEQ multiplex PCR, and the TCRdb table lists in-frame clones only, not all of them. The table records about 40,000 clones, roughly 74% of them present only once. Cells were stimulated with overlapping HIV-1 Gag 15-mer peptides. CD40L-negative CD69-negative CD45RO-high memory CD4+ T cells were sorted as populations depleted of antigen-responding cells. Suppressive ART was started during chronic HIV-1 infection in these adults. Anti-CD28/CD49d costimulation, CD40-blocking antibody and enfuvirtide were given to CD8-depleted PBMCs for roughly 20 hours. This clone appeared a single time. The antigen remains undetermined.

Source: CD4+ T cells sorted from PBMCs after roughly 18-hour stimulation, taken from a patient who received antiretroviral therapy. The TCR originated in an adult man with HIV who was CMV-seropositive. The gene calls are TRBV5-6 and TRBJ2-7, with D possibly TRBD2 on 5 matching bases. For the CDR3, the DNA is TGTGCCAGCAACCAAGGACTGGACGAGCAGTACTTC. It codes for CASNQGLDEQYF. Full variable domain (remainder filled in from reference TRBV5-6 and TRBJ2-7): DAGVTQSPTHLIKTRGQQVTLRCSPKSGHDTVSWYQQALGQGPQFIFQYYEEEERQRGNFPDRFSGHQFPNYSSELNVNALLLGDSALYLCASNQGLDEQYFGPGTRLTVT.